The present T cell receptor beta chain was sequenced within a study of Graves' ophthalmopathy and Graves' hyperthyroidism. Notes on the study in general: Ophthalmopathy progression was predicted with about 67% sensitivity and around 78% specificity. Most expanded clonotypes in thyroid above 0.001 frequency also showed up in blood.

V lost 6 bases, J lost 5 bases, and 16 bases lay in between. The germline V gene encodes CDR1 SEHNR and CDR2 FQNEAQ (reference sequence). There are 15 residues in the CDR3. For repertoire sequencing, the TCR beta CDR3 regions were amplified from RNA transcripts. RT-PCR was first run with HTBI primers, then multiplex PCR in a second round. TCRdb recomputed calls from the multiplex PCR reads with MiXCR, one row per CDR3 protein. Among about 700,000 distinct CDR3 sequences, 35% to 50% were seen once, and the ten largest hold 3% to 4%. This clonotype was detected ten times or more. As yet, its antigen is unknown. Certain patients, namely those with other autoimmune diseases, uncontrolled infections, pregnancy or lactation, were excluded.

The clonotype was recovered from an adult man with Graves' ophthalmopathy. The sequenced material came from peripheral blood. J is TRBJ1-4 and V is TRBV7-9; weak D call: TRBD1 (6 bases). The CDR3 is CASRPPGQPNEKLFF. CDR3 DNA: TGTGCCAGCAGACCCCCGGGACAACCGAATGAAAAACTGTTTTTT.